These 5 T cell receptor beta chains came from one sample sequenced in a study of blood T cell repertoires in COVID-19. TCRdb's table, derived via immunoSEQ multiplex PCR, lists solely in-frame clones and lacks some. The table records about 130,000 clones, about four fifths of them present only once. Sequencing was carried out using peripheral blood. These receptors were taken from a woman between 65 and 79 years old with COVID-19, enrolled during active disease.

The chain recombines TRBV28 with TRBJ1-3; the match to TRBD1 covers 8 bases. Germline V gene lookup returns CDR1 MDHEN and CDR2 SYDVKM. Trimming removed 8 bases from V and 5 bases from J; junction bases left unmatched: 14. CDR3 size: 16 residues. The CDR3 region has the DNA TGTGCCAGCTCAAACCTATCCGGACAGGGTAGAAACACCATATATTTT. It specifies CASSNLSGQGRNTIYF.

This clone was counted a few times. The rearrangement joins TRBV19 to TRBJ1-2, with 9 bases that match TRBD1. The CDR3 covers 12 residues. Trimming took 6 bases from V and 6 from J; bases not matched to a gene: 2. Germline CDR1 reads LNHDA; CDR2 reads SQIVND (reference sequence). CDR3 DNA sequence: TGTGCCAGTAGAAGGGACAGGGATGGCTACACCTTC. It encodes CASRRDRDGYTF.

This clone was recorded at least ten times. The chain uses TRBV1 and TRBJ2-5; TRBD2 is the table's D call, not checked against the DNA. TRBV1 is termed a pseudogene. The CDR3 runs to 15 residues. The CDR3 loop reads CTSSHLSAVKETQYF. CDR3 DNA sequence: TGCACCAGCAGCCACTTATCAGCGGTGAAAGAGACCCAGTACTTC.

The chain carries TRBV11-3 and TRBJ2-1; 10 positions match TRBD1. This CDR3 has 16 residues. V lost 5 bases to trimming and J lost 6 bases; unmatched junction nucleotides: 10. The germline V gene has CDR1 SGHNT and CDR2 YENEEA. CDR3 sequence (DNA): TGTGCCAGCAGCCCAGGGGAGGGGACAGGGGTCAATGAGCAGTTCTTC. Amino acid sequence: CASSPGEGTGVNEQFF.

V usage is TRBV11-2 and J usage is TRBJ2-5; tentative D call: TRBD2 (6 bases). The CDR3 length is 16 residues. V lost 5 bases and J lost 4, with 20 bases in between. Germline V lookup: CDR1 SGHAT, CDR2 FQNNGV. DNA of the CDR3: TGTGCCAGCAGCACTGGCACACTCGGGAGTGGAGAGACCCAGTACTTC. Protein sequence: CASSTGTLGSGETQYF.